This TCR beta chain originates from a study of fetal regulatory T cell absence and autoimmunity. Overall study: Exocrine pancreas autoimmunity occurred in IPEX patients lacking clinical diabetes.

Germline assignment: CDR1 MNHEY and CDR2 SVGAGI. The V end lost 8 bases, the J end lost 4 bases, and 15 bases lay between the germline ends. This CDR3 spans 14 amino acids. The survey-level immunoSEQ assay was used. Measured with immunoSEQ multiplex PCR; TCRdb has only the in-frame clones, and not every one. Altogether around 100,000 clones are present, roughly 70% being singletons, with the ten largest covering 1.5% to 2.5%. The source is a male donor with IPEX syndrome. The sample was pancreas tissue. This chain joins TRBV6-5 and TRBJ2-1; D is ambiguous. The CDR3: CASGWEGRYNEQFF. In DNA form, the CDR3 reads TGTGCCAGCGGGTGGGAAGGGCGATACAATGAGCAGTTCTTC.